These T cell receptor beta chains were read from a single sample in a study of multiple sclerosis patients with progressive multifocal leukoencephalopathy. Using immunoSEQ multiplex PCR, the repertoire was profiled, and TCRdb retains in-frame clones only, with some absent. There are 29,000 or so clones in the sample; around 92% occur only once, and approximately 1.5% lies in the top ten. Sequencing used PBMCs, obtained from a patient treated with natalizumab. The receptors derive from a human donor with multiple sclerosis. CDR3s include the opening cysteine and the closing phenylalanine or tryptophan. The order of the fields is V gene, clone size, J gene, D gene, CDR3 protein, CDR3 DNA. A D gene is named only where the DNA matches it firmly. Rows give clone size only sometimes, using once, few, many, or a class for an expanded clone.

TRBV30	NA	TRBJ1-1	NA	CAWIGSGPNTEAFF	TGTGCCTGGATCGGGTCAGGGCCGAACACTGAAGCTTTCTTT
TRBV2	NA	TRBJ2-7	TRBD2	CASSMSGRVNEQYF	TGTGCCAGCAGTATGAGCGGGAGGGTCAACGAGCAGTACTTC
TRBV5-1	once	TRBJ1-2	NA	CASSLNRGDYGYTF	TGCGCCAGCAGCTTGAATCGCGGGGACTATGGCTACACCTTC
TRBV5-1	NA	TRBJ2-1	TRBD2	CASSLELAGGREQFF	TGCGCCAGCAGCTTGGAGCTAGCGGGAGGCAGGGAGCAGTTCTTC
TRBV28	once	TRBJ2-7	TRBD2	CASSLELAGTHEQYF	TGTGCCAGCAGTTTAGAGCTAGCGGGAACCCACGAGCAGTACTTC
TRBV19	NA	TRBJ2-7	TRBD1	CASKAGQGSSYEQYF	TGTGCCAGTAAGGCGGGACAGGGGAGCTCCTACGAGCAGTACTTC
TRBV4-3	NA	TRBJ2-7	TRBD1	CASSQDRTGDPYEQYF	TGCGCCAGCAGCCAAGACCGGACAGGGGATCCCTACGAGCAGTACTTC
TRBV29-1	NA	TRBJ2-1	NA	CSVNPRASYNEQFF	TGCAGCGTTAACCCCCGTGCGTCCTACAATGAGCAGTTCTTC
TRBV5-1	few	TRBJ2-1	TRBD2	CASSPQAPSGSTEQFF	TGCGCCAGCAGCCCCCAGGCGCCTAGCGGGAGTACAGAGCAGTTCTTC
TRBV6-5	NA	TRBJ2-7	TRBD2	CASSYSSSGTYEQYF	TGTGCCAGCAGTTATTCATCTAGCGGAACCTACGAGCAGTACTTC
TRBV9	once	TRBJ2-5	TRBD2	CASSVSPPREGGQETQYF	TGTGCCAGCAGCGTTTCCCCCCCGCGGGAGGGGGGACAAGAGACCCAGTACTTC
TRBV6-6	few	TRBJ2-2	TRBD1	CASSGSTGALTGELFF	TGTGCCAGCAGTGGTTCGACAGGGGCCCTGACCGGGGAGCTGTTTTTT
TRBV7-3	NA	TRBJ2-7	TRBD1	CASSPVGTVSSYEQYF	TGTGCCAGCAGCCCTGTGGGGACAGTTAGCTCCTACGAGCAGTACTTC
TRBV27	NA	TRBJ1-1	NA	CASSPTLQTEAFF	TGTGCCAGCAGTCCGACGTTACAGACTGAAGCTTTCTTT
TRBV29-1	NA	TRBJ2-1	NA	CSVEEGRQGGEQFF	TGCAGCGTCGAGGAGGGGAGGCAGGGTGGTGAGCAGTTCTTC
TRBV27	once	TRBJ2-1	NA	CASSLLGVRRATNEQFF	TGTGCCAGCAGTTTACTGGGGGTCCGGAGGGCTACCAATGAGCAGTTCTTC
TRBV29-1	NA	TRBJ1-2	TRBD1	CSAGGTNYGYTF	TGCAGCGCAGGGGGCACTAACTATGGCTACACCTTC
TRBV15	NA	TRBJ1-2	TRBD1	CATSRDWVGGGEGYTF	TGTGCCACCAGCAGAGATTGGGTAGGAGGGGGCGAGGGCTACACCTTC
TRBV28	NA	TRBJ2-1	TRBD2	CASSSGLAGGSNEQFF	TGTGCCAGCAGTTCCGGACTAGCGGGAGGTAGCAATGAGCAGTTCTTC
TRBV13	NA	TRBJ2-1	TRBD2	CASSLVASGKGEQFF	TGTGCCAGCAGCTTAGTGGCCAGCGGGAAGGGTGAGCAGTTCTTC
TRBV7-9	NA	TRBJ1-1	TRBD1	CASSPTMTGRGTEAFF	TGTGCCAGCAGCCCCACAATGACAGGGCGAGGCACTGAAGCTTTCTTT
TRBV7-6	few	TRBJ1-2	NA	CASSPDPWGQGPGYTF	TGTGCCAGCAGCCCCGACCCTTGGGGGCAGGGCCCTGGCTACACCTTC
TRBV6-4	NA	TRBJ2-1	TRBD1	CASSDSGTGGNEQFF	TGTGCCAGCAGTGACTCTGGAACAGGGGGCAATGAGCAGTTCTTC
TRBV30	NA	TRBJ1-5	NA	CAWSGNRGTTEPQHF	TGTGCCTGGAGTGGCAATAGGGGTACGACCGAGCCCCAGCATTTT
TRBV6-6	NA	TRBJ1-3	TRBD1	CASSGQVSSGNTIYF	TGTGCCAGCAGTGGACAGGTTAGCTCTGGAAACACCATATATTTT
TRBV19	NA	TRBJ2-1	TRBD2	CASSIGTSPYNEQFF	TGTGCCAGTAGTATAGGGACTAGCCCTTACAATGAGCAGTTCTTC
TRBV12-5	NA	TRBJ2-1	TRBD2	CASGVRLATNEQFF	TGTGCTAGTGGTGTTAGACTAGCTACGAATGAGCAGTTCTTC
TRBV19	NA	TRBJ1-1	NA	CASSTTGANTEAFF	TGTGCCAGTAGTACAACCGGGGCGAACACTGAAGCTTTCTTT
TRBV11-1	NA	TRBJ2-3	NA	CASSLAPTDTQYF	TGTGCCAGCAGCTTAGCTCCCACAGATACGCAGTATTTT
TRBV6-5	NA	TRBJ2-3	NA	CASSYFAGSTDTQYF	TGTGCCAGCAGTTATTTCGCGGGGAGCACAGATACGCAGTATTTT
TRBV2	NA	TRBJ1-1	NA	CASSDRENTEAFF	TGTGCCAGCAGTGATCGGGAGAACACTGAAGCTTTCTTT
TRBV9	NA	TRBJ2-1	TRBD1	CASSVGAGGRGIGNNEQFF	TGTGCCAGCAGCGTAGGGGCAGGGGGCAGAGGAATTGGCAACAATGAGCAGTTCTTC
TRBV20-1	NA	TRBJ2-3	NA	CSASITDTQYF	TGCAGTGCTAGCATCACAGATACGCAGTATTTT
TRBV18	NA	TRBJ2-7	NA	CASAVSRDGNYEQYF	TGTGCCAGCGCGGTCTCCCGGGACGGAAACTACGAGCAGTACTTC
TRBV27	NA	TRBJ2-7	NA	CASKGQETTPGYEQYF	TGTGCCAGCAAGGGGCAGGAGACTACCCCAGGCTACGAGCAGTACTTC
TRBV4-2	NA	TRBJ1-1	NA	CASSQDPSTEAFF	TGTGCCAGCAGCCAAGATCCCTCGACTGAAGCTTTCTTT
TRBV25-1	NA	TRBJ1-1	TRBD1	CASSESTGLTRRTEAFF	TGTGCCAGCAGTGAATCGACAGGGTTGACCCGAAGGACTGAAGCTTTCTTT
TRBV4-3	NA	TRBJ2-2	TRBD1	CASSQERQGVPGELFF	TGCGCCAGCAGCCAAGAAAGGCAGGGGGTCCCCGGGGAGCTGTTTTTT
TRBV2	NA	TRBJ2-2	NA	CASSESGKNTGELFF	TGTGCCAGCAGTGAGAGCGGTAAAAACACCGGGGAGCTGTTTTTT
TRBV6-5	few	TRBJ2-7	TRBD2	CASSLRTSGGEYF	TGTGCCAGCAGTCTACGGACTAGCGGGGGCGAATACTTC
TRBV5-1	NA	TRBJ2-1	NA	CASSLETNRDEQFF	TGCGCCAGCAGCTTGGAGACTAACAGAGATGAGCAGTTCTTC
TRBV4-1	NA	TRBJ2-1	NA	CASSQAGVINEQFF	TGCGCCAGCAGCCAAGCGGGAGTGATCAATGAGCAGTTCTTC
TRBV7-9	NA	TRBJ2-2	TRBD2	CASSSGRTSGTLGTGELFF	TGTGCCAGCAGCTCCGGTAGGACTAGCGGGACCCTAGGAACCGGGGAGCTGTTTTTT
TRBV6-5	NA	TRBJ2-1	NA	CASSYTLGNEQFF	TGTGCCAGCAGTTACACCCTTGGCAATGAGCAGTTCTTC
TRBV6-5	NA	TRBJ2-1	NA	CASSFGGVGFMNEQFF	TGTGCCAGCAGTTTTGGCGGGGTTGGGTTTATGAATGAGCAGTTCTTC
TRBV6-4	NA	TRBJ2-7	TRBD1	CAIRDRASSYEQYF	TGTGCCATTCGGGACAGGGCCAGCTCCTACGAGCAGTACTTC
TRBV18	NA	TRBJ2-2	NA	CASSPLSGYTGELFF	TGTGCCAGCTCACCACTAAGCGGATACACCGGGGAGCTGTTTTTT
TRBV5-1	once	TRBJ1-2	NA	CASSLPGSDGYTF	TGCGCCAGCAGCTTGCCCGGGTCGGATGGCTACACCTTC
TRBV5-1	NA	TRBJ2-7	TRBD1	CASSFGRNRGDEQYF	TGCGCCAGCAGCTTCGGAAGGAACAGGGGCGACGAGCAGTACTTC
TRBV11-2	NA	TRBJ2-1	TRBD2	CASRRTSGYNEQFF	TGTGCCAGCAGAAGGACTAGCGGCTACAATGAGCAGTTCTTC
TRBV5-6	NA	TRBJ2-4	TRBD1	CAGSKQGAVNIQYF	TGTGCCGGCAGCAAACAGGGGGCCGTAAACATTCAGTACTTC
TRBV5-4	NA	TRBJ2-3	TRBD2	CASSLNGGSGTDTQYF	TGTGCCAGCAGCTTGAATGGCGGGAGCGGCACAGATACGCAGTATTTT
TRBV19	NA	TRBJ1-1	TRBD1	CASIGLGTVTEAFF	TGTGCCAGTATCGGCCTCGGGACAGTTACTGAAGCTTTCTTT